A single sample gave rise to the 30 T cell receptor beta chains below, sequenced in a study of cytotoxic CD8 clonotypes in ibrutinib-treated CLL. Here immunoSEQ multiplex PCR was the method, and the copy in TCRdb shows in-frame clones only, minus some. Of tens of thousands of clones in the sample, roughly 85% were seen once. Here the sequenced sample was PBMCs, taken after 24 months of ibrutinib treatment. The receptors originated from a human donor with chronic lymphocytic leukemia.

This chain links TRBV5-1 with TRBJ1-2; D gene uncertain. The CDR3 loop spans 15 amino acids. In germline, CDR1 is SGHRS, CDR2 YFSETQ. V was clipped by 0 bases and J by 1 base, with 10 bases between them. CDR3 protein: CASSLGGSLNYGYTF. The CDR3 DNA follows: TGCGCCAGCAGCTTGGGTGGATCGCTTAACTATGGCTACACCTTC.

The J gene is TRBJ1-1, the V gene TRBV19, with 8 bases identical to TRBD1. The CDR3 runs to 15 residues. Germline lookup yields CDR1 LNHDA and CDR2 SQIVND (reference sequence). The V gene end was trimmed by 7 bases and the J gene end by 0 bases; junction bases not matched to a gene: 7. The CDR3 DNA reads TGTGCCAGTAATTCGGACAGGGATATGAACACTGAAGCTTTCTTT. It translates to CASNSDRDMNTEAFF.

The gene calls are TRBV7-3 and TRBJ2-1; TRBD2 might be the D (5 bases). The CDR3 length is 14 residues. Germline V gene data show CDR1 as SGHTA and CDR2 as FQGTGA. Trimming took off 5 bases at V and 9 bases at J, with 17 bases between the two ends. CDR3 sequence: CASSPRRVGSEQFF. The CDR3 DNA sequence: TGTGCCAGCAGCCCCCGCCGGGTTGGGAGTGAGCAGTTCTTC.

This chain connects TRBV6-5 to TRBJ1-1; 9 bases map to TRBD1. Germline CDR1 is MNHEY and CDR2 is SVGAGI. The CDR3 length is 13 residues. V trimming: 6 bases; J trimming: 12 bases; junction bases outside the gene matches: 11. The CDR3 protein is CASRPDRDRVPFF. Here the CDR3 DNA reads TGTGCCAGCAGACCCGACCGGGACAGGGTTCCTTTCTTT.

This clone was counted only a few times. The rearrangement joins TRBV30 to TRBJ1-1; TRBD1 matches at 8 bases. Germline V gives CDR1 GTSNPN, CDR2 SVGIG (reference sequence). After removal of 5 bases from V and 4 bases from J, the junction contained 6 bases not matched to a gene. The length of the CDR3 is 13 residues. CDR3 nucleotides: TGTGCCTGGGGGGGACAGGCGGGCACTGAAGCTTTCTTT. Residues: CAWGGQAGTEAFF.

The chain links TRBV4-2 to TRBJ2-7; 8 nucleotides line up with TRBD2. Germline loops: CDR1 LGHNA, CDR2 YNFKEQ. This CDR3 has 14 residues. The V and J ends lost 4 bases and 2 bases, in that order; junction bases with no gene match: 4. CDR3 DNA: TGTGCCAGCAGCCGAGGACTAGCCGCCTACGAGCAGTACTTC. Encoded protein: CASSRGLAAYEQYF.

The rearrangement links TRBV11-2 to TRBJ2-7, with D possibly matching TRBD2 (6 bases). The length of the CDR3 is 15 residues. CDR1 is SGHAT, CDR2 FQNNGV, per germline. Trimming shortened V by 0 bases and J by 2 bases, and 11 bases separated the two germline ends. The CDR3 nucleotides are TGTGCCAGCAGCTTAGAAAGGGAGGTGACCTACGAGCAGTACTTC. Protein product: CASSLEREVTYEQYF.

The chain is built from TRBV27 and TRBJ2-3; 12 bases line up with TRBD2. V was pared by 5 bases and J by 4 bases, with 7 bases of the junction left unmatched. Germline CDR1 and CDR2: MNHEY and SMNVEV (reference sequence). The CDR3 sequence is 16 residues long. The chain's CDR3 is CASSPQGLAGADTQYF. CDR3 bases: TGTGCCAGCAGTCCTCAGGGACTAGCGGGTGCAGATACGCAGTATTTT.

Regarding this clone: The junction shows a germline mismatch at one end, possibly a read error. The chain couples TRBV7-2 to TRBJ1-1; TRBD1 is a possible D gene (6 bases). The CDR3 has 15 residues. In germline, CDR1 is SGHTA, CDR2 FQGNSA. In DNA form, the CDR3 reads TGTGCCAGCATCTTACCCGGGGGCGCGAACACTGAAGCTTTCTTT. Translating gives CASILPGGANTEAFF.

This clone was recorded a few times. J is TRBJ1-4 and V is TRBV7-6, with TRBD1 identical over 7 bases. The CDR3 consists of 13 residues. Germline-derived CDR1 and CDR2 are SGHVS and FNYEAQ. The ends lost 4 bases at V and 6 bases at J; junction bases unmatched: 2. CDR3 in amino acids: CASSSDRDEKLFF. As DNA, the CDR3 is TGTGCCAGCAGCTCCGACAGGGATGAAAAACTGTTTTTT.

The rearrangement links TRBV9 to TRBJ2-3; 9 nucleotides match TRBD2. Germline V gives CDR1 SGDLS, CDR2 YYNGEE. The V segment lost 0 bases and the J segment 4 bases; nucleotides outside the gene matches: 6. The CDR3 has 16 residues. For the CDR3, the DNA is TGTGCCAGCAGCGTAGACCTAGCGGGGCCTGCAGATACGCAGTATTTT. Amino acids: CASSVDLAGPADTQYF.

The chain employs TRBV18 and TRBJ1-4; no clear D. This CDR3 is built from 14 residues. Germline V gene data show CDR1 as KGHSH and CDR2 as LQKENI. V lost 8 bases and J lost 4, with 14 bases in between. This CDR3 is CASKTATLNEKLFF. CDR3 DNA: TGTGCCAGCAAAACAGCGACCCTTAATGAAAAACTGTTTTTT.

The chain uses TRBV7-6 and TRBJ2-7; 12 bases fit TRBD2. Germline CDR1 and CDR2: SGHVS and FNYEAQ. J was trimmed by 0 bases and V by 2 bases; bases with no gene match: 11. This CDR3 region has 19 residues. The CDR3 loop is CASSLRSGLAGRSSYEQYF. The DNA of the CDR3 is TGTGCCAGCAGCTTAAGGTCCGGACTAGCGGGACGGAGCTCCTACGAGCAGTACTTC.

V is TRBV10-3 and J is TRBJ2-3, with 11 bases fitting TRBD2. V gave up 4 bases and J gave up 4 bases; unmatched junction bases: 4. CDR3 length equals 15 residues. Germline assignment: CDR1 ENHRY and CDR2 SYGVKD. CDR3 DNA sequence: TGTGCCATCAGTGCCTTAGCGGGAGGGCCAGATACGCAGTATTTT. Encoded protein: CAISALAGGPDTQYF.

The chain combines TRBV19 with TRBJ1-3; D ambiguous. Germline V gene sequence: CDR1 LNHDA, CDR2 SQIVND (reference sequence). The CDR3 sequence is 15 residues long. Trimming removed 2 bases at V and 0 bases at J, with 8 bases between. CDR3 loop: CASSIQINSGNTIYF. For the CDR3, the DNA is TGTGCCAGTAGTATACAGATTAACTCTGGAAACACCATATATTTT.

This clone has only a few counts. This chain connects TRBV14 to TRBJ2-1; 9 positions agree with TRBD2. Per germline, CDR1 SGHDN and CDR2 FVKESK. V was pared by 1 base and J by 4 bases, with 23 bases of the junction left unmatched. This CDR3 has 22 residues. CDR3 sequence: CASSQVRGRRGRASWHYNEQFF. The CDR3 DNA reads TGTGCCAGCAGCCAAGTGCGTGGGCGGCGCGGGAGGGCCTCGTGGCATTACAATGAGCAGTTCTTC.

This chain uses TRBV5-6 with TRBJ2-7; tentative D call: TRBD2 (5 bases). Germline V gives CDR1 SGHDT, CDR2 YYEEEE. The CDR3 runs 14 residues. Trimming cost V 0 bases and J 2 bases, with 9 bases left between them. CDR3 coding DNA: TGTGCCAGCAGCTTGGAAGTGGGAGCCTACGAGCAGTACTTC. Encoded protein: CASSLEVGAYEQYF.

The chain has TRBV5-1 and TRBJ1-2; weak D call: TRBD1 (6 bases). The V gene's germline CDR1 is SGHRS and CDR2 YFSETQ. Trimming removed 3 bases from V and 5 bases from J, with 14 bases in between. CDR3 length equals 14 residues. DNA for the CDR3: TGCGCCAGCAGCTCGGAAACAGGGCAATATGGCTACACCTTC. Its protein is CASSSETGQYGYTF.

The chain joins TRBV2 to TRBJ2-7; D uncertain. Per germline, CDR1 SNHLY and CDR2 FYNNEI. This CDR3 is built from 15 residues. V was cut by 6 bases and J by 0 bases, with 15 bases left in between. CDR3 nucleotides: TGTGCCAGCAGGGGCCCGCTTGGTTTCTCCTACGAGCAGTACTTC. Translating gives CASRGPLGFSYEQYF.

The chain recombines TRBV28 with TRBJ1-2; a weak D match, TRBD1 (5 bases). Deletions cut 6 bases from V and 8 bases from J, with 22 bases between. The CDR3 sequence is 15 residues long. Germline CDR1 MDHEN, CDR2 SYDVKM. The DNA for the CDR3 is TGTGCCAGCAGGGGGCAAAAACTACTGACGACGGGCTACACCTTC. It yields the protein CASRGQKLLTTGYTF.

The chain carries TRBV5-1 and TRBJ2-1, with D possibly matching TRBD1 (5 bases). The CDR3 has 13 residues. Per the germline V gene, CDR1 is SGHRS and CDR2 is YFSETQ. V was clipped by 4 bases and J by 7 bases, with 12 bases between them. The CDR3 DNA reads TGCGCCAGCAGCGCTACTACAGGAAATGAGCAGTTCTTC. Its protein is CASSATTGNEQFF.

The rearrangement uses TRBV2 and TRBJ1-2; D is unresolved. V was trimmed by 6 bases and J by 4 bases, leaving 9 bases between them. The CDR3 is made up of 12 amino acids. Per germline, CDR1 SNHLY and CDR2 FYNNEI. DNA for the CDR3: TGTGCCAGCAGCGCAGATAGCTATGGCTACACCTTC. Translating it yields CASSADSYGYTF.

CDR3 sequence: CASSLGQGARTEAFF. CDR3 bases: TGTGCCAGCTCATTAGGACAGGGGGCAAGGACTGAAGCTTTCTTT. The V call is TRBV18, the J call TRBJ1-1; 11 bases align to TRBD1. Germline V gene sequence: CDR1 KGHSH, CDR2 LQKENI. The CDR3 is 15 amino acids. The trim removed 5 bases at V and 5 bases at J, leaving 7 bases unmatched. Full variable domain (outside the CDR3, taken from reference TRBV18 and TRBJ1-1): NAGVMQNPRHLVRRRGQEARLRCSPMKGHSHVYWYRQLPEEGLKFMVYLQKENIIDESGMPKERFSAEFPKEGPSILRIQQVVRGDSAAYFCASSLGQGARTEAFFGQGTRLTVV.

The V and J genes are TRBV4-2 and TRBJ2-7, with D unclear. Germline CDR1 LGHNA, CDR2 YNFKEQ. V was clipped by 0 bases and J by 1 base, with 10 bases between them. The CDR3 length is 15 residues. The CDR3 region is CASSQEYGQSYEQYF. In nucleotides, the CDR3 is TGTGCCAGCAGCCAAGAGTACGGTCAATCCTACGAGCAGTACTTC.

The gene calls are TRBV29-1 and TRBJ2-1; no firm D call. Germline-derived CDR1 and CDR2 are SQVTM and ANQGSEA. The CDR3 loop spans 13 amino acids. The V and J ends lost 7 bases and 0 bases respectively, with 10 bases between them. The CDR3 sequence is CSAPAASYNEQFF. For the CDR3, the DNA is TGCAGCGCACCCGCGGCCTCCTACAATGAGCAGTTCTTC.

The chain carries TRBV7-2 and TRBJ2-7; TRBD2 might be the D (5 bases). This CDR3 has 15 residues. Germline V CDR1 and CDR2: SGHTA, FQGNSA. Trimming cost V 5 bases and J 0 bases, with 14 bases left between them. In nucleotides, the CDR3 is TGTGCCAGCAGCCTCGCGGGCCGCCGCTCCTACGAGCAGTACTTC. This gives the protein CASSLAGRRSYEQYF.

The rearrangement joins TRBV4-2 to TRBJ2-7, with D perhaps TRBD1 or TRBD2 (6 bases each). The CDR3 sequence is 16 residues long. The germline V gene has CDR1 LGHNA and CDR2 YNFKEQ. Trimming shortened V by 0 bases and J by 3 bases, and 15 bases separated the two germline ends. CDR3 nucleotides: TGTGCCAGCAGCCAAGAAATCAGCGGAGGGGGCTACGAGCAGTACTTC. It codes for CASSQEISGGGYEQYF.

The chain combines TRBV29-1 with TRBJ2-2; TRBD1 matches at 8 bases. V lost 6 bases and J lost 6; bases outside the gene matches: 9. The CDR3 runs to 14 residues. Germline CDR1 and CDR2: SQVTM and ANQGSEA. CDR3 residues: CSVGGQGGAGELFF. The CDR3 region has the DNA TGCAGCGTCGGTGGACAGGGTGGGGCCGGGGAGCTGTTTTTT.

V is TRBV30 and J is TRBJ1-5; 10 bases fit TRBD1. Trimming cost V 2 bases and J 10 bases; bases outside gene matches: 11. Per the germline V gene, CDR1 is GTSNPN and CDR2 is SVGIG (reference sequence). This CDR3 region has 15 residues. CDR3 protein: CAWSMAGQGPFPQHF. The CDR3 DNA is TGTGCCTGGAGTATGGCGGGACAGGGGCCCTTCCCCCAGCATTTT.

V gene TRBV7-3 combines with J gene TRBJ2-5; 10 bases match TRBD2. Looked up from germline, CDR1 is SGHTA and CDR2 is FQGTGA. Losses at the gene ends were 2 bases for V and 2 bases for J; bases not matched to a gene: 5. CDR3 size: 16 residues. This CDR3 is CASSLYVAGGQETQYF. CDR3 nucleotide sequence: TGTGCCAGCAGCTTATACGTAGCGGGAGGTCAAGAGACCCAGTACTTC.